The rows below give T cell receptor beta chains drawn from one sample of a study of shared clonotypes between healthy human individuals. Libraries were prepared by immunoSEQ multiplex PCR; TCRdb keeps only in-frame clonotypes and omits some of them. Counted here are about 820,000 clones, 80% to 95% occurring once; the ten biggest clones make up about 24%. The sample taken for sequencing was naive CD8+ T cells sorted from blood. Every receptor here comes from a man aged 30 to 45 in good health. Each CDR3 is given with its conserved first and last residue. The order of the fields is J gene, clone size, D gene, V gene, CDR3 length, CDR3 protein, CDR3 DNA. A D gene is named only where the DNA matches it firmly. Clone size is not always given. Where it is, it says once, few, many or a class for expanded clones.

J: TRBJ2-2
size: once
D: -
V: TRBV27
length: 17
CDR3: CASLLLGEMVNTGELFF
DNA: TGTGCCAGCCTACTTCTAGGGGAGATGGTGAACACCGGGGAGCTGTTTTTT

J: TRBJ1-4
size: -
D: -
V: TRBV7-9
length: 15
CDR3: CASSSPRQENEKLFF
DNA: TGTGCCAGCAGCTCCCCGAGACAGGAAAATGAAAAACTGTTTTTT

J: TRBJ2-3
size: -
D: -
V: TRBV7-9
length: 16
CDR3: CASSLEGGPPTDTQYF
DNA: TGTGCCAGCAGCTTAGAAGGGGGGCCCCCCACAGATACGCAGTATTTT

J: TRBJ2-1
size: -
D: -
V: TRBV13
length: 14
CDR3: CASSTQSSYNEQFF
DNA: TGTGCCAGCAGCACGCAGAGCTCCTACAATGAGCAGTTCTTC

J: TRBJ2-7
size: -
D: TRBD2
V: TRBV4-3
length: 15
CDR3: CASSPGLAGVYEQYF
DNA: TGCGCCAGCAGCCCCGGACTAGCGGGAGTCTACGAGCAGTACTTC

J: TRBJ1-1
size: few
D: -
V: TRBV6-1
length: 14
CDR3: CASSEGRTGHEAFF
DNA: TGTGCCAGCAGTGAGGGAAGAACAGGGCACGAAGCTTTCTTT

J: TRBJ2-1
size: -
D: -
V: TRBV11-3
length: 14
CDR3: CASSSGDRYNEQFF
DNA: TGTGCCAGCAGCTCGGGCGACAGGTACAATGAGCAGTTCTTC

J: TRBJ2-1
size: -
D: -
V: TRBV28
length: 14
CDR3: CASSFSLLGNEQFF
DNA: TGTGCCAGCAGTTTTTCTCTCCTCGGGAATGAGCAGTTCTTC

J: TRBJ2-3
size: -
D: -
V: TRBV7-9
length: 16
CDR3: CASSFPRNRRTDTQYF
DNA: TGTGCCAGCAGTTTCCCACGCAACCGTCGCACAGATACGCAGTATTTT

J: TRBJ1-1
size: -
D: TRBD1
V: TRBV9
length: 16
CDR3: CASSQRSDRGRVEAFF
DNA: TGTGCCAGCAGCCAGCGGTCTGACAGGGGGAGAGTTGAAGCTTTCTTT

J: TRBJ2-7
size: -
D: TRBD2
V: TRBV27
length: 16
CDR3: CASSPGTSGRPYEQYF
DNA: TGTGCCAGCAGTCCAGGGACTAGCGGGAGGCCCTACGAGCAGTACTTC

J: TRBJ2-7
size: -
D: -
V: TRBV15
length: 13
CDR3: CATSRDVLYEQYF
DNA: TGTGCCACCAGCAGAGATGTTCTCTACGAGCAGTACTTC

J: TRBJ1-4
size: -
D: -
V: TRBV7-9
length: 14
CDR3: CASDGEQGEEKLFF
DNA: TGTGCCAGCGATGGGGAACAGGGAGAGGAAAAACTGTTTTTT

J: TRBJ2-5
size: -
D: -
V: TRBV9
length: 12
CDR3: CASSVDQETQYF
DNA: TGTGCCAGCAGCGTCGACCAAGAGACCCAGTACTTC

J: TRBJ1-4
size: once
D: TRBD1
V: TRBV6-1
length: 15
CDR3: CASGRGGTTNEKLFF
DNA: TGTGCCAGCGGTAGAGGGGGCACAACTAATGAAAAACTGTTTTTT

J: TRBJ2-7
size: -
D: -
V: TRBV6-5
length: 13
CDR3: CASSYSQSYEQYF
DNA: TGTGCCAGCAGTTACTCCCAGTCCTACGAGCAGTACTTC

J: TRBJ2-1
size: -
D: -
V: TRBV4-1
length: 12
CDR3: CASSLVTNEQFF
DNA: TGCGCCAGCAGCCTTGTAACCAATGAGCAGTTCTTC

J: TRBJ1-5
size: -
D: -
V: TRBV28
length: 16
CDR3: CASQRTALNFLEPQHF
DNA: TGTGCCAGCCAACGGACAGCGCTAAACTTCTTGGAGCCCCAGCATTTT

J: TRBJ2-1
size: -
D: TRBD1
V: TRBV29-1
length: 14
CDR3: CSAKGGAQDFEQFF
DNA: TGCAGCGCCAAAGGGGGCGCCCAAGACTTTGAGCAGTTCTTC

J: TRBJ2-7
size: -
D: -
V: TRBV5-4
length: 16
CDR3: CASSRIGEVSSYEQYF
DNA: TGTGCCAGCAGCCGCATCGGTGAGGTTAGCTCCTACGAGCAGTACTTC

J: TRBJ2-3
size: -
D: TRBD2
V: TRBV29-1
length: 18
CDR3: CSVRGDGAGGRSTDTQYF
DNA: TGCAGCGTTCGAGGAGATGGAGCGGGGGGCCGAAGCACAGATACGCAGTATTTT

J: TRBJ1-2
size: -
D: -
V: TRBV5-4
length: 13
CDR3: CASSLLGDYGYTF
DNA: TGTGCCAGCAGCTTACTAGGGGATTATGGCTACACCTTC